This record covers a single T cell receptor beta chain. As yet, its antigen is unknown. Naive CD8 cells lacked CD45RO and underwent positive selection for CCR7, leaving out terminally differentiated effector memory CD45RA+ cells. The sample originates from a study of shared clonotypes between healthy human individuals. Broader study findings: Against clonotypes common to all four donors, non-shared ones had lower generation probabilities.

Clones were sequenced by immunoSEQ multiplex PCR, and TCRdb holds only the in-frame ones, with some missing. The sample has some 2 million clones, just under 95% seen once. The germline CDR1 and CDR2 sequences are MNHEY and SVGAGI. This CDR3 has 14 amino acids. V shed 10 bases and J shed 2 bases, with 14 bases lying between them. The sample taken for sequencing was naive CD8+ T cells sorted from blood. V is TRBV6-5 and J is TRBJ1-4; no clear D gene. This clonotype was sampled from a man younger than 35 in good health. DNA of the CDR3: TGTGCCACTAACAGACTAGGTACTAATGAAAAACTGTTTTTT. It encodes CATNRLGTNEKLFF.